A selection of T cell receptor beta chains follows, all from one sample in a study of shared clonotypes between healthy human individuals. The method was immunoSEQ multiplex PCR; TCRdb's version includes in-frame clones alone and lacks a portion of them. The table has around 1.4 million clones, approximately 98.5% seen once. Sequencing used naive CD4+ T cells sorted from blood. These receptor sequences come from a man aged 25-45 years in good health. Both conserved end residues are trimmed from each CDR3.

j_call,v_call,cdr3_aa
TRBJ2-1,TRBV28,ASRYRGQRDEQF
TRBJ1-1,TRBV7-9,ASSSSSRGYPTEAF
TRBJ2-1,TRBV5-1,ASSLSTGAPYNEQF
TRBJ2-5,TRBV14,ASSQSPGYGTQY
TRBJ2-5,TRBV5-1,ASSRGTGIETQY
TRBJ2-1,TRBV5-8,ASRWTGRRGFYEQF
TRBJ1-2,TRBV15,ATSRGGPGSASYGYT
TRBJ1-3,TRBV20-1,SAIRGNTIY
TRBJ1-1,TRBV6-1,ASRQRGRNTEAF
TRBJ2-3,TRBV19,ASSRSSPSTDTQY
TRBJ2-3,TRBV7-9,ASSLGRTYVADTQY
TRBJ2-3,TRBV11-3,ASSLGLGSGRGVTQY
TRBJ2-3,TRBV5-4,ATEMGRGQDTQY